The clone carrying this T cell receptor (beta chain) was recorded once. The target antigen is unknown. The data originate from a study of STAT3 mutations in large granular lymphocyte leukemia. Sequencing used immunoSEQ multiplex PCR; TCRdb keeps in-frame clones, though not all of them. This table holds 30,000 to 45,000 clones, roughly 88% found once. General observations from the study: Differing intervals and regimens complicate linking therapy response to clone burden. In T-cell large granular lymphocyte leukemia, about half of patients showed multiple immunodominant subclonotypes.

J gave up 7 bases and V 4 bases, and 14 bases lay outside the gene matches. The germline gives CDR1 SGDLS, CDR2 YYNGEE. The CDR3 extends over 17 amino acids. This clonotype originated in a human donor with T large granular lymphocyte leukemia. Some clones in this sample may be carry-over from other donors' samples. This chain connects TRBV9 to TRBJ1-4; 9 nucleotides align to TRBD1. The sequencing input was PBMCs. The CDR3, as DNA: TGTGCCAGCAGCTACCGGGACAGGGCAACTAATGGTGAAAAACTGTTTTTT. This encodes CASSYRDRATNGEKLFF. Using reference TRBV9 and TRBJ1-4 for the parts outside the CDR3, the full variable domain is DSGVTQTPKHLITATGQRVTLRCSPRSGDLSVYWYQQSLDQGLQFLIQYYNGEERAKGNILERFSAQQFPDLHSELNLSSLELGDSALYFCASSYRDRATNGEKLFFGSGTQLSVL.